This T cell receptor (beta chain) is from a study of T cells in tuberculosis. Assay used: immunoSEQ multiplex PCR; TCRdb lists only in-frame clones, some missing. In the table there are about 34,000 clones, more than 85% of which are singletons. Regarding time point: new active TB diagnosis, blood taken before or within 7 days of starting treatment. The CDR3 is 16 residues long. V lost 1 base, J lost 0 bases, and 13 bases lay in between. Germline values: CDR1 LGHNA, CDR2 YNFKEQ. The chain couples TRBV4-2 to TRBJ2-7, with D possibly matching TRBD2 (6 bases). Specimen: PBMCs, collected at tuberculosis diagnosis. The sequence derives from an adult with tuberculosis. The CDR3 here is CASSQVLANPSYEQYF. CDR3 in DNA: TGTGCCAGCAGCCAAGTTCTAGCGAACCCCTCCTACGAGCAGTACTTC.